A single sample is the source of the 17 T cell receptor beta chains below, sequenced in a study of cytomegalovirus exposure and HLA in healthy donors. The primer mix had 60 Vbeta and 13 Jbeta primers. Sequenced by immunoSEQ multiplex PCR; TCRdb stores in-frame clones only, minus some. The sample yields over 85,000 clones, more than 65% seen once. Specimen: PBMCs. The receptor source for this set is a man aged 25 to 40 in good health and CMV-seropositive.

The CDR3 spells CASSTRTSPLYSDEQFF. CDR3 sequence (DNA): TGTGCCAGCAGCACCCGGACTAGCCCCCTCTATAGTGATGAGCAGTTCTTC. The chain joins TRBV11-3 to TRBJ2-1; 8 bases are shared with TRBD2. Per germline, CDR1 SGHNT and CDR2 YENEEA. Losses at the gene ends were 5 bases for V and 8 bases for J; bases not matched to a gene: 17. The CDR3 contains 17 residues.

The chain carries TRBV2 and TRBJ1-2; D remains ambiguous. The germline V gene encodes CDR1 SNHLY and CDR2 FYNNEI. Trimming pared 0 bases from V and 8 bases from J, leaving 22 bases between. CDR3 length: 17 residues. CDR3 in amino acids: CASSEAIDMEGDGGYTF. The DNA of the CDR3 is TGTGCCAGCAGTGAAGCGATCGATATGGAGGGTGATGGCGGCTACACCTTC.

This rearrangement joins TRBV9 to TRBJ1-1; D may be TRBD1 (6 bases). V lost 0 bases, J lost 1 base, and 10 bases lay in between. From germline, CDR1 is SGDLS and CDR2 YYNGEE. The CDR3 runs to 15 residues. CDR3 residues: CASSVDQTGNTEAFF. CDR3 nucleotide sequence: TGTGCCAGCAGCGTAGACCAGACAGGGAACACTGAAGCTTTCTTT.

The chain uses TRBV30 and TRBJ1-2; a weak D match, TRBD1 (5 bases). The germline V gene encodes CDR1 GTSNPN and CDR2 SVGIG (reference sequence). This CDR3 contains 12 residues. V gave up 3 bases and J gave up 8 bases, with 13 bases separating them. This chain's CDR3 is CAWREGKHGYTF. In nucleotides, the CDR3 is TGTGCCTGGAGGGAGGGGAAACACGGCTACACCTTC.

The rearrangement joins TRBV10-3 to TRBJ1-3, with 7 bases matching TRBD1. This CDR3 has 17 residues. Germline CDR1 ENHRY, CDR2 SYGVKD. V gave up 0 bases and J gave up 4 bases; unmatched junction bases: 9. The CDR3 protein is CAISESDPTGSGNTIYF. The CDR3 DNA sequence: TGTGCCATCAGTGAGTCGGATCCGACAGGGTCGGGAAACACCATATATTTT.

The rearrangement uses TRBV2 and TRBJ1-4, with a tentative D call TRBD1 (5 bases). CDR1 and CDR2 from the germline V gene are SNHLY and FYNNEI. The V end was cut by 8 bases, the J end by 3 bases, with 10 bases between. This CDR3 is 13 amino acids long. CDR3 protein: CASGWGANEKLFF. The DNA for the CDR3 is TGTGCCAGCGGTTGGGGGGCTAATGAAAAACTGTTTTTT.

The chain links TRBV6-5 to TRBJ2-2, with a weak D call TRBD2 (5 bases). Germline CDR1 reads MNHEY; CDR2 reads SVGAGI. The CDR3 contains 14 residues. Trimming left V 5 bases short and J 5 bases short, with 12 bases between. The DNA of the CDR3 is TGTGCCAGCAGTGCGACCTGGGAGACCGGGGAGCTGTTTTTT. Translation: CASSATWETGELFF.

CDR3 in DNA: TGTGCCAGCAGTGAAGAACAGGGGGCTGGAAACACCATATATTTT. Translating gives CASSEEQGAGNTIYF. The chain combines TRBV2 with TRBJ1-3; 8 bases fit TRBD1. Germline V gene lookup returns CDR1 SNHLY and CDR2 FYNNEI. With 1 base clipped from V and 2 bases from J, the junction kept 1 base outside the gene matches. The CDR3 is 15 amino acids.

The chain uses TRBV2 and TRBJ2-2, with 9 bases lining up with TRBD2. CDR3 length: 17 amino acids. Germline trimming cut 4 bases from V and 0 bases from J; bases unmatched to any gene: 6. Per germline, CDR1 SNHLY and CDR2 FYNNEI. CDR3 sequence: CASSGQAGGPNTGELFF. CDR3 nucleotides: TGTGCCAGCAGTGGGCAGGCGGGGGGGCCGAACACCGGGGAGCTGTTTTTT.

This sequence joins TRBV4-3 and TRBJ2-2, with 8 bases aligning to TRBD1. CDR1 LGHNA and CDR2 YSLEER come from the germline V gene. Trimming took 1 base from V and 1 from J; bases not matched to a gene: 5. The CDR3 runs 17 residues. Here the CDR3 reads CASSQGPGTGNTGELFF. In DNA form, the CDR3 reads TGCGCCAGCAGCCAAGGGCCCGGGACAGGGAACACCGGGGAGCTGTTTTTT.

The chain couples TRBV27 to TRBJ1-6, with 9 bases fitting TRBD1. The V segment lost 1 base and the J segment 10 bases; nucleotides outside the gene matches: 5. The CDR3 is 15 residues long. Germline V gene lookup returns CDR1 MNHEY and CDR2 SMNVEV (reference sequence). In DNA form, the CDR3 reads TGTGCCAGCAGTTTATTGGGACAGGGAGGGTCACCCCTCCACTTT. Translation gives CASSLLGQGGSPLHF.

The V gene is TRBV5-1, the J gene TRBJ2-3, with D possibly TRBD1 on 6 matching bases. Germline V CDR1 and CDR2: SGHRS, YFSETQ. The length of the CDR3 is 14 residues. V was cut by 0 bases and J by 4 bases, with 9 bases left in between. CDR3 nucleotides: TGCGCCAGCAGCTTGGCCGAGGGGGCAGATACGCAGTATTTT. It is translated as CASSLAEGADTQYF. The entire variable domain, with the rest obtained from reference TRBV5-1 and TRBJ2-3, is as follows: KAGVTQTPRYLIKTRGQQVTLSCSPISGHRSVSWYQQTPGQGLQFLFEYFSETQRNKGNFPGRFSGRQFSNSRSEMNVSTLELGDSALYLCASSLAEGADTQYFGPGTRLTVL.

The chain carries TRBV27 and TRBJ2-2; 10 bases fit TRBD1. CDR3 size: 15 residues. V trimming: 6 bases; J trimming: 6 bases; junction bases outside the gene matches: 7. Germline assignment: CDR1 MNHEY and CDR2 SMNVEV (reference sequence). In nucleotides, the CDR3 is TGTGCCAGCAGGGCGGGACAGGGGCGTTCCGGGGAGCTGTTTTTT. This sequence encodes CASRAGQGRSGELFF.

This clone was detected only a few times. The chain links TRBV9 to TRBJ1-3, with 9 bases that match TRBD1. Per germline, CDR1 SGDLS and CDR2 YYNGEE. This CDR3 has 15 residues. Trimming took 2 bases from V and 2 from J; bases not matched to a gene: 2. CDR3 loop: CASSVDRGTGNTIYF. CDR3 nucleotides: TGTGCCAGCAGCGTGGACAGGGGAACTGGAAACACCATATATTTT.

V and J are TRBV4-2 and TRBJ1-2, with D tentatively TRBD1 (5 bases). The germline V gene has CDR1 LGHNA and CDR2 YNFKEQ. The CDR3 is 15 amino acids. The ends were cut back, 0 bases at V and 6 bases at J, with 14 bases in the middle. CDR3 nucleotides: TGTGCCAGCAGCCAAGACCCCAGGGATGTTGATGGCTACACCTTC. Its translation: CASSQDPRDVDGYTF.

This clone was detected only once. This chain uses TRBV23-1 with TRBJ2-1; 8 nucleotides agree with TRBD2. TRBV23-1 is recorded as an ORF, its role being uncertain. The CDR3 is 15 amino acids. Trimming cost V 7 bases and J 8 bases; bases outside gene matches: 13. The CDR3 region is CASKLPQRGSHEQFF. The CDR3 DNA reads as TGCGCCAGCAAGTTGCCCCAGCGGGGGAGTCATGAGCAGTTCTTC.

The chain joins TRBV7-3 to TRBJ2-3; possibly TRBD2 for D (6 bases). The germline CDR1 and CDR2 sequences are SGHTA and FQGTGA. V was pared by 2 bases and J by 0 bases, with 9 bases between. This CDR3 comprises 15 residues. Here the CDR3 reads CASSLGGESTDTQYF. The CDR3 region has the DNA TGTGCCAGCAGCTTAGGCGGGGAAAGCACAGATACGCAGTATTTT.